The 29 T cell receptor beta chains below all came from one sample that was sequenced in a study of cytotoxic CD8 clonotypes in ibrutinib-treated CLL. Profiling relied on immunoSEQ multiplex PCR, and the TCRdb table lists in-frame clones only, not all of them. Here the sample spans about 7,000 clones, around 70% being singletons. Sequencing used PBMCs, obtained before ibrutinib treatment. All receptors come from a human donor with chronic lymphocytic leukemia.

The chain couples TRBV5-4 to TRBJ1-2; TRBD1 matches at 12 bases. The CDR3 runs 13 residues. Germline V gene lookup returns CDR1 SGHNT and CDR2 YYREEE (reference sequence). The trim removed 6 bases at V and 8 bases at J, leaving 5 bases unmatched. CDR3 sequence: CASTGTGGKGYTF. The CDR3 nucleotides are TGTGCCAGCACCGGGACAGGGGGCAAGGGCTACACCTTC.

Relative to its sample, this clone is large. The chain joins TRBV6-4 to TRBJ2-7; tentatively, D is TRBD2 (5 bases). Germline V gene sequence: CDR1 MRHNA, CDR2 SNTAGT. The germline V and J ends were trimmed by 9 bases and 2 bases, with 14 bases remaining between them. The CDR3 length is 13 residues. CDR3 DNA: TGTGCCAGAAGGCCGGACTCAGCCTACGAGCAGTACTTC. It translates to CARRPDSAYEQYF.

The chain carries TRBV10-3 and TRBJ2-7; TRBD2 agrees at 9 bases. The CDR3 consists of 12 residues. Germline assignment: CDR1 ENHRY and CDR2 SYGVKD. The V gene end was trimmed by 8 bases and the J gene end by 6 bases; junction bases not matched to a gene: 5. The CDR3 sequence is CAIGLAGAEQYF. The CDR3 nucleotides read TGTGCCATCGGCTTAGCGGGAGCCGAGCAGTACTTC.

This clone was detected only a few times. The DNA for the CDR3 is TGTGCCAGCAGCCCTAGCGGGAGCGCGAAAAACATTCAGTACTTC. This gives the protein CASSPSGSAKNIQYF. The rearrangement uses TRBV7-2 and TRBJ2-4; 10 nucleotides agree with TRBD2. V was clipped by 5 bases and J by 4 bases; unmatched bases: 5. Per the germline V gene, CDR1 is SGHTA and CDR2 is FQGNSA. This CDR3 spans 15 amino acids.

The rearrangement joins TRBV2 to TRBJ1-2, with 9 nucleotides matching TRBD1. J lost 2 bases, V lost 11 bases, and 15 bases had no gene match. The germline CDR1 and CDR2 sequences are SNHLY and FYNNEI. This CDR3 has 16 amino acids. The CDR3: CARGPSLGQGNYGYTF. CDR3 coding DNA: TGTGCCCGTGGTCCGTCTCTCGGACAGGGGAACTATGGCTACACCTTC.

This clone was detected only a few times. J is TRBJ1-5 and V is TRBV5-6; weak D call: TRBD1 (5 bases). This CDR3 comprises 14 residues. V dropped 0 bases and J dropped 6 bases, with 10 bases sitting between them. Germline loops: CDR1 SGHDT, CDR2 YYEEEE. CDR3 residues: CASSLGEGSQPQHF. The CDR3 DNA reads TGTGCCAGCAGCTTGGGGGAGGGGAGTCAGCCCCAGCATTTT.

V is TRBV15 and J is TRBJ2-1; 9 bases agree with TRBD1. Looked up from germline, CDR1 is LNHNV and CDR2 is YYDKDF (reference sequence). Trimming removed 1 base from V and 7 bases from J; junction bases left unmatched: 8. The CDR3 is 16 residues long. Here the CDR3 reads CATSRVLLTGGNEQFF. In DNA form, the CDR3 reads TGTGCCACCAGCAGAGTCCTCTTGACAGGGGGGAATGAGCAGTTCTTC.

This chain joins TRBV9 and TRBJ2-7; 7 nucleotides match TRBD2. CDR3 size: 15 residues. Germline CDR1 reads SGDLS; CDR2 reads YYNGEE. V gave up 2 bases and J gave up 4 bases; unmatched junction bases: 9. Here the CDR3 reads CASSVDGLDEYEQYF. CDR3 sequence (DNA): TGTGCCAGCAGCGTCGATGGACTAGACGAGTACGAGCAGTACTTC.

This clone showed up just a few times. CDR3 region: CASSLGRYGARTGELFF. The CDR3 DNA follows: TGTGCCAGCAGCTTAGGTCGCTACGGGGCCCGAACCGGGGAGCTGTTTTTT. The chain carries TRBV7-2 and TRBJ2-2; D may correspond to TRBD1 or TRBD2 (5 bases each). The germline V gene encodes CDR1 SGHTA and CDR2 FQGNSA. The CDR3 has 17 residues. V was pared by 1 base and J by 5 bases, with 17 bases between.

The chain couples TRBV18 to TRBJ1-1; D remains ambiguous. Trimming pared 4 bases from V and 1 base from J, leaving 10 bases between. The CDR3 runs to 14 residues. From germline, CDR1 is KGHSH and CDR2 LQKENI. The CDR3 bases are TGTGCCAGCTCACGAGATTTGCGGAACACTGAAGCTTTCTTT. It yields the protein CASSRDLRNTEAFF.

The J gene is TRBJ2-2, the V gene TRBV5-8, with a possible D match to TRBD2 (5 bases). Germline CDR1 is SGHTS and CDR2 is YDEGEE. This CDR3 has 17 residues. V lost 2 bases and J 4 bases, leaving 18 bases between the germline ends. The CDR3 sequence: CASSFVRNFRGTGELFF. CDR3 DNA: TGTGCCAGCAGCTTCGTCAGAAACTTTCGGGGCACCGGGGAGCTGTTTTTT.

CDR3 sequence: CASSRDGLLNTEAFF. As DNA, the CDR3 is TGTGCCAGCAGTAGGGACGGACTATTGAACACTGAAGCTTTCTTT. The J gene is TRBJ1-1, the V gene TRBV25-1, with D possibly TRBD1 on 5 matching bases. V was trimmed by 5 bases and J by 0 bases, leaving 13 bases between them. Germline assignment: CDR1 MGHDK and CDR2 SYGVNS. The CDR3 is made up of 15 amino acids.

By share, this clone counts as large. CDR3: CSANYRVPNTEAFF. In DNA form, the CDR3 reads TGCAGCGCGAACTACAGGGTCCCGAACACTGAAGCTTTCTTT. The chain links TRBV29-1 to TRBJ1-1, with a weak D call TRBD1 (6 bases). V was cut by 7 bases and J by 1 base, with 16 bases left in between. The CDR3 sequence is 14 residues long. CDR1 is SQVTM and CDR2 is ANQGSEA in the germline V gene.

The chain links TRBV29-1 to TRBJ1-2; D is uncertain. This CDR3 contains 11 residues. Between the trimmed V and J ends, which lost 4 bases and 6 bases, there was a span of 9 bases. The germline CDR1 and CDR2 sequences are SQVTM and ANQGSEA. In nucleotides, the CDR3 is TGCAGCGTTGGCCGGGTAGATGGCTACACCTTC. Protein product: CSVGRVDGYTF.

This clone turned up a few times. The rearrangement uses TRBV11-2 and TRBJ1-1, with 11 positions matching TRBD1. The V gene end was trimmed by 7 bases and the J gene end by 8 bases; junction bases not matched to a gene: 9. The CDR3 has 14 amino acids. CDR1 and CDR2 (germline): SGHAT, FQNNGV. The DNA of the CDR3 is TGTGCCAGCATCCCCGGGACAGGGGGTTCAGAAGCTTTCTTT. It specifies CASIPGTGGSEAFF.

The V call is TRBV18, the J call TRBJ2-2, with D possibly TRBD1 on 6 matching bases. CDR3 length: 14 residues. Germline CDR1 reads KGHSH; CDR2 reads LQKENI. Between the trimmed V and J ends, which lost 6 bases and 3 bases, there was a span of 11 bases. CDR3: CASSPGTYTGELFF. The CDR3 DNA follows: TGTGCCAGCTCGCCCGGGACATACACCGGGGAGCTGTTTTTT.

The chain links TRBV18 to TRBJ1-5; weak D call: TRBD1 (5 bases). V gave up 2 bases and J gave up 1 base, with 9 bases separating them. From germline, CDR1 is KGHSH and CDR2 LQKENI. The CDR3 is 15 amino acids. CDR3 in amino acids: CASSPFRASNQPQHF. The DNA of the CDR3 is TGTGCCAGCTCACCATTCAGGGCAAGCAATCAGCCCCAGCATTTT.

The chain uses TRBV11-2 and TRBJ2-7; 7 nucleotides match TRBD1. CDR3 length: 13 amino acids. Trimming at V came to 5 bases and at J to 2 bases, leaving 3 bases not matched to a gene. Germline V gene data show CDR1 as SGHAT and CDR2 as FQNNGV. CDR3 nucleotide sequence: TGTGCCAGCAGCCGGGACAGCCCCTACGAGCAGTACTTC. Translating gives CASSRDSPYEQYF.

V gene TRBV6-6 combines with J gene TRBJ1-2; D gene ambiguous. This CDR3 is built from 11 residues. Germline CDR1 and CDR2: MNHNY and SVGAGI (reference sequence). CDR3 loop: CAIMRDTGYTF. CDR3 nucleotide sequence: TGTGCTATTATGAGGGATACAGGCTACACCTTC.

The sample holds a few counts of this clone. This chain links TRBV6-5 with TRBJ2-2; TRBD1 matches at 8 bases. The germline gives CDR1 MNHEY, CDR2 SVGAGI. V shed 6 bases and J 6 bases; nucleotides not matched to a gene: 6. This CDR3 is built from 14 residues. CDR3: CASRAGGWSGELFF. The CDR3, as DNA: TGTGCCAGCAGAGCAGGGGGCTGGTCCGGGGAGCTGTTTTTT.

The rearrangement links TRBV18 to TRBJ1-3, with D unclear. CDR1 KGHSH and CDR2 LQKENI come from the germline V gene. The CDR3 runs to 16 residues. Trimming cost V 2 bases and J 0 bases, with 11 bases left between them. CDR3 region: CASSPYDASSGNTIYF. Written as DNA, the CDR3 is TGTGCCAGCTCACCATATGATGCCTCCTCTGGAAACACCATATATTTT.

This chain connects TRBV7-3 to TRBJ1-1; D unclear. Per the germline V gene, CDR1 is SGHTA and CDR2 is FQGTGA. V lost 0 bases, J lost 1 base, and 9 bases lay in between. The length of the CDR3 is 15 residues. DNA of the CDR3: TGTGCCAGCAGCTTAACTCGGGCAAGGAACACTGAAGCTTTCTTT. It translates to CASSLTRARNTEAFF.

The chain carries TRBV19 and TRBJ2-3, with D possibly being TRBD2 (5 bases). V was pared by 5 bases and J by 4 bases, with 10 bases between. Germline loops: CDR1 LNHDA, CDR2 SQIVND (reference sequence). CDR3 length: 13 amino acids. CDR3 loop: CASSQGLADTQYF. In DNA, the CDR3 is TGTGCCAGTAGTCAAGGACTGGCAGATACGCAGTATTTT.

In its sample, this clone was seen a few times. The CDR3 DNA is TGTGCCAGCAGTTACTCGAACAGTAATCAGCCCCAGCATTTT. Translated: CASSYSNSNQPQHF. V is TRBV6-6 and J is TRBJ1-5, with D unresolved. The V gene's germline CDR1 is MNHNY and CDR2 SVGAGI (reference sequence). V was pared by 0 bases and J by 4 bases, with 7 bases between. The CDR3 sequence is 14 residues long.

V and J are TRBV5-4 and TRBJ2-1; a possible D gene is TRBD2 (6 bases). The germline V gene has CDR1 SGHNT and CDR2 YYREEE (reference sequence). CDR3 length: 16 residues. Deletions cut 2 bases from V and 0 bases from J, with 12 bases between. The CDR3 region is CASSLSGLSSYNEQFF. The CDR3 region has the DNA TGTGCCAGCAGCTTAAGCGGGCTGAGCTCCTACAATGAGCAGTTCTTC.

The rearrangement links TRBV6-1 to TRBJ1-1; D might be TRBD1 (6 bases). This CDR3 spans 14 amino acids. Germline lookup yields CDR1 MNHNS and CDR2 SASEGT. The germline V and J ends were trimmed by 1 base and 4 bases, with 10 bases remaining between them. The CDR3 region has the DNA TGTGCCAGCAGTGAAGTCGGGGGGCTCACTGAAGCTTTCTTT. It yields the protein CASSEVGGLTEAFF.

The chain has TRBV4-1 and TRBJ2-7; D possibly corresponds to TRBD1 (6 bases). Germline CDR1 is MGHRA and CDR2 is YSYEKL. The CDR3 has 15 amino acids. V lost 1 base to trimming and J lost 2 bases, with 12 bases between them. CDR3 region: CASSQGLSGAYEQYF. CDR3 coding DNA: TGCGCCAGCAGCCAAGGATTGTCAGGGGCCTACGAGCAGTACTTC.

This clone occurred once. The chain combines TRBV13 with TRBJ1-4, with a weak D call TRBD1 (5 bases). V gave up 5 bases and J gave up 3 bases, with 7 bases separating them. The CDR3 contains 13 residues. The germline V gene has CDR1 PRHDT and CDR2 FYEKMQ (reference sequence). The CDR3 region has the DNA TGTGCCAGCAGCCGAGGGGCTAATGAAAAACTGTTTTTT. Its protein is CASSRGANEKLFF.

The chain uses TRBV6-5 and TRBJ1-2, with 7 nucleotides matching TRBD1. The CDR3 covers 15 residues. J was trimmed by 2 bases and V by 1 base; bases with no gene match: 4. Germline V gives CDR1 MNHEY, CDR2 SVGAGI. DNA of the CDR3: TGTGCCAGCAGTTACTTTACAGGGGCCAACTATGGCTACACCTTC. Translation gives CASSYFTGANYGYTF.